This T cell receptor (beta chain) derives from a study of cytomegalovirus exposure and HLA in healthy donors. Whole-study findings and limits: Later, TCR association rates were found to vary by HLA locus, highest for DRB1 and lowest for HLA-C.

PCR involved 60 Vbeta and 13 Jbeta primers. Data came from immunoSEQ multiplex PCR; TCRdb stores just in-frame clones and leaves some out. The sample lists fewer than 250,000 clones; 80% were seen once. Germline trimming cut 4 bases from V and 8 bases from J; bases unmatched to any gene: 8. The germline CDR1 and CDR2 sequences are LNHDA and SQIVND (reference sequence). CDR3 length equals 14 residues. About this clone itself: Its target is unknown.

The clonotype comes from a woman aged 40 to 50 in good health and CMV-seronegative. Input material: PBMCs. This chain links TRBV19 with TRBJ2-1, with 7 nucleotides matching TRBD1. As DNA, the CDR3 is TGTGCCAGTAGTACCCGACAGGGTGGCGATGAGCAGTTCTTC. Translating gives CASSTRQGGDEQFF. Full variable domain (outside the CDR3, taken from reference TRBV19 and TRBJ2-1): DGGITQSPKYLFRKEGQNVTLSCEQNLNHDAMYWYRQDPGQGLRLIYYSQIVNDFQKGDIAEGYSVSREKKESFPLTVTSAQKNPTAFYLCASSTRQGGDEQFFGPGTRLTVL.